This T cell receptor (beta chain) was retrieved from a study of monozygotic twins with inflammatory bowel disease. This CDR3 contains 15 residues. Per the germline V gene, CDR1 is LGHNA and CDR2 is YSLEER. TCR libraries were prepared from roughly 3,500 ng total RNA each. Researchers used template switching to add UMIs featuring a 6-nucleotide sample barcode. With around 16 and 10 cycles respectively, two nested PCRs were carried out on TCRalpha and TCRbeta cDNA. From its re-call of the 5' RACE reads, TCRdb lists each CDR3 protein once, without DNA. The specimen's table records around 400,000 distinct CDR3 sequences. The template was total RNA from whole blood, with no T cell sorting.

This chain joins TRBV4-3 and TRBJ2-1. The sequenced sample consisted of blood. This clonotype was sampled from a human donor with ulcerative colitis or Crohn's disease, or a healthy co-twin of an affected twin (not recorded which). CDR3 protein: CASSQDLGLGNEQFF.